The clone carrying this TCR beta chain came up many times. Its antigen is not known. TCRdb reprocessed the 5' RACE reads with MiXCR, giving one entry per CDR3 protein. The table records under 150,000 distinct CDR3 sequences, about a tenth of them present only once. The data stem from a study of CD8 T cells in ankylosing spondylitis. General study results and limits: CD8+ by phenotype, disease-linked clones were relatively rare in peripheral blood. Apparently characteristic of ankylosing spondylitis blood was a TCR beta motif (about eight highly homologous variants). Reactive arthritis synovial fluid and blood were previously reported to contain some motif variants. Significant enrichment of disease-linked clones was reported in matched ankylosing spondylitis synovial fluid.

The germline CDR1 and CDR2 sequences are MNHNS and SASEGT. Trimming pared 2 bases from V and 9 bases from J, leaving 5 bases between. The CDR3 has 11 residues. The TCR comes from a male donor with ankylosing spondylitis or in good health (not recorded which). The rearrangement links TRBV6-1 to TRBJ1-5, with D hard to call. Sequenced input: blood, either unsorted or a sorted T cell fraction (not recorded which). The CDR3 loop reads CASSERGPQHF. The CDR3, as DNA: TGTGCCAGCAGTGAACGGGGGCCCCAGCATTTT.